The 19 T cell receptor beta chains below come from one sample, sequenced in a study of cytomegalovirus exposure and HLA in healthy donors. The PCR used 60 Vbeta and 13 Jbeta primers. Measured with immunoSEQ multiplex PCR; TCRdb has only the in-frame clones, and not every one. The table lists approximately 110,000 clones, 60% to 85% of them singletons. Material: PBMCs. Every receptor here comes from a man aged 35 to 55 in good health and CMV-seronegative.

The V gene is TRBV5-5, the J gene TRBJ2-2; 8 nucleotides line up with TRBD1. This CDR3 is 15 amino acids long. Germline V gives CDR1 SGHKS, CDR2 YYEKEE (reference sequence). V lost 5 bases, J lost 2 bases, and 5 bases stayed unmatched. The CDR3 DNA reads TGTGCCAGCAGTTGGGGACAGGTTAACACCGGGGAGCTGTTTTTT. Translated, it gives CASSWGQVNTGELFF.

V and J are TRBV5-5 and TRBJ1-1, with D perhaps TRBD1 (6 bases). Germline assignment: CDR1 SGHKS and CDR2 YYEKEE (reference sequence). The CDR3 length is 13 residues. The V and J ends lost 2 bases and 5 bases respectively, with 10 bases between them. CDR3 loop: CASSFGQRTEAFF. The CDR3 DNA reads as TGTGCCAGCAGCTTTGGACAGCGGACTGAAGCTTTCTTT.

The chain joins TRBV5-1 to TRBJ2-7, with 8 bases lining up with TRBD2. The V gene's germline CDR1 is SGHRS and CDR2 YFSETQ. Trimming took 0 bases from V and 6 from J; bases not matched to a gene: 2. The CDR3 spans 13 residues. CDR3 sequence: CASSLAGGREQYF. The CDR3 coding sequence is TGCGCCAGCAGCTTGGCGGGGGGGCGCGAGCAGTACTTC. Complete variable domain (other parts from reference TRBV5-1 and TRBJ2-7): KAGVTQTPRYLIKTRGQQVTLSCSPISGHRSVSWYQQTPGQGLQFLFEYFSETQRNKGNFPGRFSGRQFSNSRSEMNVSTLELGDSALYLCASSLAGGREQYFGPGTRLTVT.

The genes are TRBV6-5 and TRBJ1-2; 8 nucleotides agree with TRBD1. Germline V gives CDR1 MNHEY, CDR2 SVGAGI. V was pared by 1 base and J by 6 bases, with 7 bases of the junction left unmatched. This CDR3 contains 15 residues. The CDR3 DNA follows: TGTGCCAGCAGTTACTACCCAGGGGGCCTGAATGGCTACACCTTC. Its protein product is CASSYYPGGLNGYTF.

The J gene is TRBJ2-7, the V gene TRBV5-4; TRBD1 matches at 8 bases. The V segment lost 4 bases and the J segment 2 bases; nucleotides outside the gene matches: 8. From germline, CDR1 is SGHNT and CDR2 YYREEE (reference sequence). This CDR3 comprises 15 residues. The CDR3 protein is CASSLRGTGTYEQYF. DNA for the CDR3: TGTGCCAGCAGCCTCCGGGGGACAGGTACCTACGAGCAGTACTTC.

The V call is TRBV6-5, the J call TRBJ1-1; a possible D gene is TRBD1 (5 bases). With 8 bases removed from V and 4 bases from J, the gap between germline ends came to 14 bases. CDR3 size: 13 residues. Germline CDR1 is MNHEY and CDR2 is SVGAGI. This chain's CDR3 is CASRTGGGTEAFF. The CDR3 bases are TGTGCCAGCCGCACGGGCGGGGGCACTGAAGCTTTCTTT.

The CDR3 spells CASSRGGFYGYTF. The CDR3 nucleotides are TGTGCCAGCAGCCGAGGGGGCTTCTATGGCTACACCTTC. The chain has TRBV11-2 and TRBJ1-2, with 7 bases identical to TRBD1. CDR3 size: 13 residues. Germline-derived CDR1 and CDR2 are SGHAT and FQNNGV. V lost 5 bases and J lost 4; bases outside the gene matches: 4.

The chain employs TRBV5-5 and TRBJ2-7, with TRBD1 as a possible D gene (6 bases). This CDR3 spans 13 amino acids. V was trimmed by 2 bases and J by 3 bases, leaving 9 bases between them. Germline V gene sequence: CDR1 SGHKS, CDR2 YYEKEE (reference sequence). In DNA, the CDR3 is TGTGCCAGCAGCTTAACAGGGCTCTACGAGCAGTACTTC. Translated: CASSLTGLYEQYF.

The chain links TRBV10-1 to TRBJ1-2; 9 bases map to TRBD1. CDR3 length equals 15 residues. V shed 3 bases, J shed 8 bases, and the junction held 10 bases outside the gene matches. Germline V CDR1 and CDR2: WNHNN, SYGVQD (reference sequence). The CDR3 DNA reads TGCGCCAGCAGTGACGGGACAGGGAGACGTAAAGGCTACACCTTC. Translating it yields CASSDGTGRRKGYTF.

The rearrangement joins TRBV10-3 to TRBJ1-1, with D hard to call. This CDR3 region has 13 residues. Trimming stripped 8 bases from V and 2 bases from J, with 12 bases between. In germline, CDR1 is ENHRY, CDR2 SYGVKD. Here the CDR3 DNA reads TGTGCCATCTTGGAGCGAATAAACACTGAAGCTTTCTTT. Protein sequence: CAILERINTEAFF.

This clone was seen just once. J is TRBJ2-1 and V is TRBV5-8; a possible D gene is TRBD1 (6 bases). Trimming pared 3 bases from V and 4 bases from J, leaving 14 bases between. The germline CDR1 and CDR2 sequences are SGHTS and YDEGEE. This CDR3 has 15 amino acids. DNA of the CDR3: TGTGCCAGCAGCTCGTCTTTAGGGGGTTACAATGAGCAGTTCTTC. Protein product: CASSSSLGGYNEQFF.

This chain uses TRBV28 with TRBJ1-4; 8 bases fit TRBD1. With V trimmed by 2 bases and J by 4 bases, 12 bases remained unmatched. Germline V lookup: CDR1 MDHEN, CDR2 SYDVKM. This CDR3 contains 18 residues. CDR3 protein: CASSLRTGNVRINEKLFF. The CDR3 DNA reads TGTGCCAGCAGTTTAAGGACAGGGAATGTTCGGATTAATGAAAAACTGTTTTTT.

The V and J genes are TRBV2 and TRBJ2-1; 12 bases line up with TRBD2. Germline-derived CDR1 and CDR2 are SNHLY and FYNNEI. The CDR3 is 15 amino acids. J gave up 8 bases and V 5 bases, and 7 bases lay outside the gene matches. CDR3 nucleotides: TGTGCCAGCAGTCCGACTAGCGGGAGTCTCGATGAGCAGTTCTTC. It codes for CASSPTSGSLDEQFF.

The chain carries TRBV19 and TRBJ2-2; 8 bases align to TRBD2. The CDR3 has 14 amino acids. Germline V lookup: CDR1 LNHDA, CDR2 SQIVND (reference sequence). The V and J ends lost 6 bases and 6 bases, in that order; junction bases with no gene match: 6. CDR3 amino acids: CASSPGLAPGELFF. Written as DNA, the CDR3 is TGTGCCAGTAGCCCAGGACTAGCCCCCGGGGAGCTGTTTTTT.

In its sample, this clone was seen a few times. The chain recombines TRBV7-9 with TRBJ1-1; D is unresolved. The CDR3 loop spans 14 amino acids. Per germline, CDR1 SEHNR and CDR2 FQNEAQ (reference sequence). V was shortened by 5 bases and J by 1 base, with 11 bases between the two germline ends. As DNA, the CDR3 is TGTGCCAGCAGCCCTGCTCGGGGGAACACTGAAGCTTTCTTT. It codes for CASSPARGNTEAFF.

The CDR3 here is CASLEGSANTGELFF. The CDR3 nucleotides are TGTGCCAGCCTTGAGGGTAGCGCGAACACCGGGGAGCTGTTTTTT. V usage is TRBV28 and J usage is TRBJ2-2; maybe TRBD2 (5 bases). Germline V gene lookup returns CDR1 MDHEN and CDR2 SYDVKM. Trimming pared 8 bases from V and 0 bases from J, leaving 13 bases between. The CDR3 extends over 15 amino acids. Complete variable domain (other parts from reference TRBV28 and TRBJ2-2): DVKVTQSSRYLVKRTGEKVFLECVQDMDHENMFWYRQDPGLGLRLIYFSYDVKMKEKGDIPEGYSVSREKKERFSLILESASTNQTSMYLCASLEGSANTGELFFGEGSRLTVL.

Here the CDR3 reads CASSLEGNREYEQYF. Here the CDR3 DNA reads TGCGCCAGCAGCTTGGAAGGTAACAGGGAATACGAGCAGTACTTC. The chain is built from TRBV5-1 and TRBJ2-7; a possible D gene is TRBD1 (6 bases). CDR3 length: 15 residues. V lost 0 bases and J 4 bases, leaving 14 bases between the germline ends. Germline V CDR1 and CDR2: SGHRS, YFSETQ.

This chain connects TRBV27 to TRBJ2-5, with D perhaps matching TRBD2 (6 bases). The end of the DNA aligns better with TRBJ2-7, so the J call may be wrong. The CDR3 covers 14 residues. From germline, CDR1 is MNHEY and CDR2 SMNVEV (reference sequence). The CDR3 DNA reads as TGTGCCAGCAACCCTGGAGGGATTTCCTACGAGCAGTACTTC. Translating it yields CASNPGGISYEQYF.

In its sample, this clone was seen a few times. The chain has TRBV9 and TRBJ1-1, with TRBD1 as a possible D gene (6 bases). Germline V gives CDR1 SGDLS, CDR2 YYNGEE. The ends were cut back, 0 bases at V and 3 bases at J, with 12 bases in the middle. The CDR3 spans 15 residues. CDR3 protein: CASSVDPKGDTEAFF. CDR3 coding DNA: TGTGCCAGCAGCGTAGACCCCAAGGGGGACACTGAAGCTTTCTTT.